A single sample gave rise to the 14 T cell receptor beta chains below, sequenced in a study of Ad26.COV2.S vaccination and SARS-CoV-2 variants. Generated by immunoSEQ multiplex PCR, the TCRdb table keeps only in-frame clones and is missing some. The table lists approximately 140,000 clones, 80% to 90% of them singletons. The material sequenced was peripheral blood, taken after recovery from COVID-19. The receptors here all came from a human donor who had recovered from COVID-19.

V is TRBV9 and J is TRBJ2-1; the D call may be TRBD1 or TRBD2 (5 bases each). The CDR3 is 14 residues long. Per the germline V gene, CDR1 is SGDLS and CDR2 is YYNGEE. Trimming removed 4 bases at V and 4 bases at J, with 12 bases between. The DNA of the CDR3 is TGTGCCAGCAGCCCCGGGACCCTTTACAATGAGCAGTTCTTC. It is translated as CASSPGTLYNEQFF.

The V call is TRBV7-9, the J call TRBJ2-3; D call uncertain. V was clipped by 5 bases and J by 4 bases, with 10 bases between them. Germline CDR1 and CDR2: SEHNR and FQNEAQ (reference sequence). The CDR3 is made up of 13 amino acids. CDR3 coding DNA: TGTGCCAGCAGCGCCCCAGGATCAGATACGCAGTATTTT. This translates into CASSAPGSDTQYF.

The chain recombines TRBV12-3 or TRBV12-4 with TRBJ1-1; D uncertain. The ends were cut back, 6 bases at V and 7 bases at J, with 12 bases in the middle. CDR3 size: 12 residues. This chain's CDR3 is CASSSSSREAFF. CDR3 nucleotide sequence: TGTGCCAGCAGCTCCTCGTCTCGTGAAGCTTTCTTT.

V is TRBV7-6 and J is TRBJ2-7; tentatively, D is TRBD2 (6 bases). V gave up 3 bases and J gave up 0 bases, with 12 bases separating them. The CDR3 is 15 amino acids. Germline values: CDR1 SGHVS, CDR2 FNYEAQ. CDR3 in amino acids: CASSFGGINSYEQYF. CDR3 in DNA: TGTGCCAGCAGCTTCGGGGGAATAAACTCCTACGAGCAGTACTTC. Variable domain in full (rest from reference TRBV7-6 and TRBJ2-7): GAGVSQSPRYKVTKRGQDVALRCDPISGHVSLYWYRQALGQGPEFLTYFNYEAQQDKSGLPNDRFSAERPEGSISTLTIQRTEQRDSAMYRCASSFGGINSYEQYFGPGTRLTVT.

The chain couples TRBV19 to TRBJ2-3; D call uncertain. Germline lookup yields CDR1 LNHDA and CDR2 SQIVND (reference sequence). The CDR3 loop spans 13 amino acids. V lost 6 bases, J lost 5 bases, and 12 bases lay in between. Written as DNA, the CDR3 is TGTGCCAGTAGCCGAAGTGGTAAAGATACGCAGTATTTT. Amino acids: CASSRSGKDTQYF.

The rearrangement joins TRBV29-1 to TRBJ2-7; possibly TRBD1 for D (5 bases). Trimming removed 4 bases at V and 2 bases at J, with 18 bases between. Germline V gene sequence: CDR1 SQVTM, CDR2 ANQGSEA. CDR3 length: 15 amino acids. The CDR3 nucleotides read TGCAGCGTTGGAAGACCAGGGTTAAGGACCTACGAGCAGTACTTC. Protein sequence: CSVGRPGLRTYEQYF.

This clone has just one count. This chain uses TRBV7-6 with TRBJ1-1, with TRBD1 as a possible D gene (6 bases). Germline V gene data show CDR1 as SGHVS and CDR2 as FNYEAQ. The CDR3 spans 18 residues. The ends were cut back, 0 bases at V and 10 bases at J, with 27 bases in the middle. The CDR3 protein is CASSLALKGDGSRHVAFF. The CDR3, as DNA: TGTGCCAGCAGCTTAGCGCTAAAGGGGGATGGGAGTCGTCATGTAGCTTTCTTT.

CDR3 loop: CASSQAGLEYNSPLHF. The CDR3 DNA reads TGTGCCAGCAGCCAAGCGGGATTAGAATATAATTCACCCCTCCACTTT. The V call is TRBV4-2, the J call TRBJ1-6; D is unresolved. The CDR3 covers 16 residues. In germline, CDR1 is LGHNA, CDR2 YNFKEQ. Trimming took off 1 base at V and 4 bases at J, with 11 bases between the two ends.

This rearrangement joins TRBV19 to TRBJ1-6; no clear D. The CDR3 sequence is 14 residues long. Germline values: CDR1 LNHDA, CDR2 SQIVND (reference sequence). V was shortened by 4 bases and J by 5 bases, with 9 bases between the two germline ends. The chain's CDR3 is CASSTASHNSPLHF. The CDR3 DNA reads as TGTGCCAGTAGTACGGCCAGCCATAATTCACCCCTCCACTTT.

This clone appeared once. The chain links TRBV18 to TRBJ1-2, with D possibly TRBD1 on 5 matching bases. Germline V lookup: CDR1 KGHSH, CDR2 LQKENI. The V and J ends lost 3 bases and 2 bases respectively, with 13 bases between them. There are 15 residues in the CDR3. CDR3 bases: TGTGCCAGCTCACCCGGCGAAGGGGCCAACTATGGCTACACCTTC. Translation: CASSPGEGANYGYTF. Variable domain in full (rest from reference TRBV18 and TRBJ1-2): NAGVMQNPRHLVRRRGQEARLRCSPMKGHSHVYWYRQLPEEGLKFMVYLQKENIIDESGMPKERFSAEFPKEGPSILRIQQVVRGDSAAYFCASSPGEGANYGYTFGSGTRLTVV.

V is TRBV27 and J is TRBJ2-5; 13 bases map to TRBD2. The V segment lost 8 bases and the J segment 5 bases; nucleotides outside the gene matches: 14. The CDR3 is 17 residues long. CDR1 and CDR2 from the germline V gene are MNHEY and SMNVEV (reference sequence). The CDR3 nucleotides read TGTGCCAGCGGTCACTTGACTAGCGGGGGGAGAGGGGAGACCCAGTACTTC. It is translated as CASGHLTSGGRGETQYF.

This rearrangement joins TRBV28 to TRBJ2-5; D is unresolved. This CDR3 region has 12 residues. The germline V gene has CDR1 MDHEN and CDR2 SYDVKM. Trimming took off 2 bases at V and 5 bases at J, with 6 bases between the two ends. The DNA of the CDR3 is TGTGCCAGCAGTTTACGGTCTGAGACCCAGTACTTC. Encoded protein: CASSLRSETQYF.

This chain links TRBV5-1 with TRBJ1-2; 7 nucleotides match TRBD1. Germline values: CDR1 SGHRS, CDR2 YFSETQ. The CDR3 is made up of 13 amino acids. Trimming took 3 bases from V and 8 from J; bases not matched to a gene: 7. CDR3 nucleotide sequence: TGCGCCAGCAGCTCGGGACAGTATTCCGGCTACACCTTC. Translated, it gives CASSSGQYSGYTF.

Written as DNA, the CDR3 is TGTGCCAGTACCGACCGGGACAGATTTAACTATGGCTACACCTTC. It translates to CASTDRDRFNYGYTF. This rearrangement joins TRBV19 to TRBJ1-2; 7 positions agree with TRBD1. Trimming at V came to 7 bases and at J to 1 base, leaving 9 bases not matched to a gene. The CDR3 has 15 amino acids. CDR1 LNHDA and CDR2 SQIVND come from the germline V gene (reference sequence).